The present TCR beta chain was sequenced within a study of blood T cell repertoires in COVID-19. The wider study: From T cells, B-cell-depleted T cells, or PBMCs came the material, which was cDNA or gDNA.

Data came from immunoSEQ multiplex PCR; TCRdb stores just in-frame clones and leaves some out. The table shows approximately 50,000 clones, with about 81% occurring only once. This CDR3 region has 14 residues. Trimming at V came to 6 bases and at J to 7 bases, leaving 6 bases not matched to a gene. The germline gives CDR1 MNHNY, CDR2 SVGAGI (reference sequence). This clone was recorded once. The chain is built from TRBV6-6 and TRBJ2-2; 9 nucleotides agree with TRBD1. The sequencing sample was made of peripheral blood. The sequence came from a man aged 55 to 70 with COVID-19, enrolled during active disease. The DNA for the CDR3 is TGTGCCAGCAGCAGGGACAGGGTGATCGGGGAGCTGTTTTTT. Encoded protein: CASSRDRVIGELFF.